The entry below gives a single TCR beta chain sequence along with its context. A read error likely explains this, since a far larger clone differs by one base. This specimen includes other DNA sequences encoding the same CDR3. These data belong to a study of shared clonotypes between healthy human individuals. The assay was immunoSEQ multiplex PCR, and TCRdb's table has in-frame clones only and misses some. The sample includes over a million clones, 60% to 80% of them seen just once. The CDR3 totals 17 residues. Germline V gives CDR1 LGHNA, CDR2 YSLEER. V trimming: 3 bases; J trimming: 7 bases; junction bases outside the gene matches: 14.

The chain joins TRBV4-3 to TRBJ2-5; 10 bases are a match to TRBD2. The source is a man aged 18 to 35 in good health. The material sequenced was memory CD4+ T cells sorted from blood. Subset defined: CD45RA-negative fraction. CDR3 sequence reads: CASSQERTSGPRGTQYF. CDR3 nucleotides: TGCGCCAGCAGCCAGGAAAGGACTAGCGGCCCCCGAGGGACCCAGTACTTC.